The entry below gives a single T cell receptor (beta chain) sequence along with its context. One entry per CDR3 protein results from TCRdb running MiXCR on the 5' RACE reads. The data contain about 61,000 distinct CDR3 sequences, about 12% of them singletons. The data derive from a study of early T cells in non-severe SARS-CoV-2 infection. The CDR3 totals 12 residues. V gave up 1 base and J gave up 11 bases, with 6 bases separating them. Per the germline V gene, CDR1 is LNHNV and CDR2 is YYDKDF (reference sequence). This sequence was found in an adult who was a healthcare worker with PCR-confirmed SARS-CoV-2 infection or an uninfected control (not recorded which). The donor label of this sample is uncertain. Sequences were derived from whole blood, sampled at baseline. The chain recombines TRBV15 with TRBJ1-6, with TRBD1 as a possible D gene (5 bases). The CDR3 region has the DNA TGTGCCACCAGCAGAGCGGGGCCACCCCTCCACTTT. Translating gives CATSRAGPPLHF. Supplemented by reference TRBV15 and TRBJ1-6, the full variable domain reads DAMVIQNPRYQVTQFGKPVTLSCSQTLNHNVMYWYQQKSSQAPKLLFHYYDKDFNNEADTPDNFQSRRPNTSFCFLDIRSPGLGDTAMYLCATSRAGPPLHFGNGTRLTVT.